The 21 T cell receptor beta chains below come from one sample, sequenced in a study of OX40 agonist ivuxolimab in advanced cancers. Libraries were prepared by immunoSEQ multiplex PCR; TCRdb keeps only in-frame clonotypes and omits some of them. The data contain tens of thousands of clones, more than 70% of them singletons. Source: CD4+ or CD8+ T cells sorted from blood, taken in a trial of the OX40 agonist ivuxolimab. Receptors originate from an adult with an advanced solid tumor such as melanoma, head and neck, liver or kidney cancer.

Regarding this clone: At one of its ends the junction is not consistent with the germline gene, which may arise from a read error. V gene TRBV25-1 combines with J gene TRBJ1-6; tentative D call: TRBD1 (5 bases). From germline, CDR1 is MGHDK and CDR2 SYGVNS. The CDR3 is 13 amino acids. CDR3 amino acids: CASSPQGPSSLHF. The CDR3 DNA follows: TGTGCCAGCAGTCCCCAGGGCCCTTCATCCCTCCACTTT.

The chain employs TRBV13 and TRBJ1-1, with D possibly matching TRBD1 (5 bases). Germline V gene data show CDR1 as PRHDT and CDR2 as FYEKMQ (reference sequence). The CDR3 sequence is 12 residues long. V was trimmed by 0 bases and J by 10 bases, leaving 9 bases between them. CDR3 sequence: CASSLGRAGAFF. DNA of the CDR3: TGTGCCAGCAGCTTAGGCAGGGCGGGAGCTTTCTTT.

V gene TRBV5-1 combines with J gene TRBJ1-3; D gene uncertain. V gave up 0 bases and J gave up 11 bases, with 15 bases separating them. The germline V gene encodes CDR1 SGHRS and CDR2 YFSETQ. This CDR3 has 14 amino acids. CDR3 protein: CASSLAPSINSIYF. The CDR3 coding sequence is TGCGCCAGCAGCTTGGCCCCATCAATCAATTCCATATATTTT. The entire variable domain, with the rest obtained from reference TRBV5-1 and TRBJ1-3, is as follows: KAGVTQTPRYLIKTRGQQVTLSCSPISGHRSVSWYQQTPGQGLQFLFEYFSETQRNKGNFPGRFSGRQFSNSRSEMNVSTLELGDSALYLCASSLAPSINSIYFGEGSWLTVV.

V is TRBV9 and J is TRBJ2-2, with a tentative D call TRBD1 (5 bases). This CDR3 spans 15 amino acids. The V and J ends lost 2 bases and 1 base respectively, with 9 bases between them. Germline CDR1 is SGDLS and CDR2 is YYNGEE. The CDR3 DNA follows: TGTGCCAGCAGCGTGAGGCAGGGGAACACCGGGGAGCTGTTTTTT. Translated: CASSVRQGNTGELFF.

The chain is built from TRBV15 and TRBJ2-5, with D perhaps matching TRBD2 (5 bases). Trimming took off 3 bases at V and 4 bases at J, with 12 bases between the two ends. Germline values: CDR1 LNHNV, CDR2 YYDKDF (reference sequence). The CDR3 runs 14 residues. CDR3: CATSSGVNPETQYF. CDR3 sequence (DNA): TGTGCCACCAGCAGCGGGGTGAACCCAGAGACCCAGTACTTC.

This clone was picked up one time. This chain joins TRBV5-8 and TRBJ2-7; D call uncertain. The germline CDR1 and CDR2 sequences are SGHTS and YDEGEE. V was trimmed by 3 bases and J by 5 bases, leaving 21 bases between them. CDR3 length: 16 residues. The CDR3 sequence: CASSYAPRGALNEQYF. The CDR3, as DNA: TGTGCCAGCAGCTACGCCCCTCGTGGCGCCTTAAACGAGCAGTACTTC.

This clone was observed once. One end of the junction varies from germline; a read error may be responsible. The chain employs TRBV14 and TRBJ2-2; either TRBD1 or TRBD2 may supply D (7 bases each). This CDR3 has 13 amino acids. The V gene's germline CDR1 is SGHDN and CDR2 FVKESK. CDR3 in DNA: TGTGCCAGCAGCCAAGGCCTACAGGGGAGGGTGATTTTT. Encoded protein: CASSQGLQGRVIF.

A single count supports this clone. The chain carries TRBV18 and TRBJ1-3; D gene ambiguous. CDR1 KGHSH and CDR2 LQKENI come from the germline V gene. Between the trimmed V and J ends, which lost 3 bases and 5 bases, there was a span of 14 bases. The CDR3 has 15 amino acids. In nucleotides, the CDR3 is TGTGCCAGCTCACCCAATGACGGTGGAAGAAACACCATATATTTT. Protein: CASSPNDGGRNTIYF.

This rearrangement joins TRBV19 to TRBJ1-2; TRBD1 is a possible D gene (5 bases). The ends were cut back, 3 bases at V and 8 bases at J, with 19 bases in the middle. The CDR3 covers 15 residues. Germline-derived CDR1 and CDR2 are LNHDA and SQIVND (reference sequence). The CDR3 region is CASSILSRELWGYTF. The CDR3 bases are TGTGCCAGTAGTATCCTAAGCAGGGAGCTTTGGGGCTACACCTTC.

The chain uses TRBV6-5 and TRBJ2-5; 7 bases map to TRBD1. Trimming cost V 2 bases and J 5 bases; bases outside gene matches: 5. CDR1 and CDR2 (germline): MNHEY, SVGAGI. This CDR3 is built from 14 residues. The CDR3 region has the DNA TGTGCCAGCAGTTACGTAGGGGGCGGGGAGACCCAGTACTTC. Its protein product is CASSYVGGGETQYF.

The chain joins TRBV19 to TRBJ1-4; TRBD1 agrees at 10 bases. The CDR3 is 15 amino acids. The ends lost 2 bases at V and 8 bases at J; junction bases unmatched: 5. Germline loops: CDR1 LNHDA, CDR2 SQIVND (reference sequence). CDR3 region: CASSIIGQGGEKLFF. DNA for the CDR3: TGTGCCAGTAGTATAATAGGACAGGGGGGCGAAAAACTGTTTTTT. The full variable domain, its missing parts supplied by reference TRBV19 and TRBJ1-4, is DGGITQSPKYLFRKEGQNVTLSCEQNLNHDAMYWYRQDPGQGLRLIYYSQIVNDFQKGDIAEGYSVSREKKESFPLTVTSAQKNPTAFYLCASSIIGQGGEKLFFGSGTQLSVL.

This clone has a single count. V and J are TRBV6-1 and TRBJ1-1, with D possibly being TRBD1 (6 bases). The CDR3 sequence is 14 residues long. The V and J ends lost 2 bases and 6 bases respectively, with 13 bases between them. Germline CDR1 and CDR2: MNHNS and SASEGT. CDR3 in DNA: TGTGCCAGCAGTGAAATCGGCAGGGGAGCTGAAGCTTTCTTT. Protein: CASSEIGRGAEAFF.

V is TRBV12-5 and J is TRBJ2-2; unclear D gene. V lost 0 bases, J lost 4 bases, and 6 bases lay in between. The CDR3 spans 14 residues. Germline V gene data show CDR1 as LGHNT and CDR2 as FRNRAP. The CDR3 is CASGLVLSTGELFF. In DNA form, the CDR3 reads TGTGCTAGTGGTTTGGTATTGAGCACCGGGGAGCTGTTTTTT.

The chain joins TRBV5-5 to TRBJ2-3; D call uncertain. V was trimmed by 3 bases and J by 0 bases, leaving 14 bases between them. The CDR3 covers 16 residues. CDR1 and CDR2 (germline): SGHKS, YYEKEE (reference sequence). This CDR3 is CASSSHSGSSTDTQYF. As DNA, the CDR3 is TGTGCCAGCAGCTCGCACTCCGGGTCTAGCACAGATACGCAGTATTTT. The entire variable domain, with the rest obtained from reference TRBV5-5 and TRBJ2-3, is as follows: DAGVTQSPTHLIKTRGQQVTLRCSPISGHKSVSWYQQVLGQGPQFIFQYYEKEERGRGNFPDRFSARQFPNYSSELNVNALLLGDSALYLCASSSHSGSSTDTQYFGPGTRLTVL.

This rearrangement joins TRBV27 to TRBJ2-6; D may be TRBD2 (6 bases). CDR1 MNHEY and CDR2 SMNVEV come from the germline V gene (reference sequence). The CDR3 has 16 amino acids. Trimming stripped 7 bases from V and 2 bases from J, with 15 bases between. CDR3 residues: CASTLVGGTGANVLTF. CDR3 in DNA: TGTGCCAGCACATTAGTGGGGGGAACTGGGGCCAACGTCCTGACTTTC.

V is TRBV5-1 and J is TRBJ1-2, with 10 positions matching TRBD1. Germline V CDR1 and CDR2: SGHRS, YFSETQ. The CDR3 has 14 amino acids. J lost 3 bases, V lost 4 bases, and 3 bases had no gene match. CDR3 protein: CASSKGQGDYGYTF. As DNA, the CDR3 is TGCGCCAGCAGCAAAGGACAGGGGGACTATGGCTACACCTTC.

The chain joins TRBV27 to TRBJ2-7; D may correspond to TRBD1 or TRBD2 (6 bases each). CDR1 MNHEY and CDR2 SMNVEV come from the germline V gene (reference sequence). The ends were cut back, 5 bases at V and 2 bases at J, with 16 bases in the middle. The CDR3 is 15 residues long. The CDR3 spells CASSPVRGGTYEQYF. CDR3 sequence (DNA): TGTGCCAGCAGTCCGGTCAGGGGAGGAACCTACGAGCAGTACTTC.

The genes are TRBV11-2 and TRBJ1-6; perhaps TRBD1 as D (6 bases). The CDR3 is made up of 15 amino acids. Germline V gene sequence: CDR1 SGHAT, CDR2 FQNNGV. Between the trimmed V and J ends, which lost 2 bases and 7 bases, there was a span of 12 bases. In DNA form, the CDR3 reads TGTGCCAGCAGCTTATCGGGGGCTAGGAATTCACCCCTCCACTTT. This sequence encodes CASSLSGARNSPLHF.

V usage is TRBV7-8 and J usage is TRBJ2-7, with 9 bases matching TRBD1. After removal of 5 bases from V and 7 bases from J, the junction contained 12 bases not matched to a gene. This CDR3 comprises 15 residues. Germline CDR1 SGHVS, CDR2 FQNEAQ. The CDR3 coding sequence is TGTGCCAGCAGCCCCCCCGGGACAGGGTATGAGGAGCAGTACTTC. Amino acid sequence: CASSPPGTGYEEQYF.

This clone turned up a few times. The V and J genes are TRBV5-4 and TRBJ1-6; 7 bases line up with TRBD1. Germline V gives CDR1 SGHNT, CDR2 YYREEE (reference sequence). The CDR3 has 17 amino acids. Unmatched junction bases numbered 11, after V lost 3 bases and J lost 5 bases. CDR3 DNA: TGTGCCAGCAGCTCAGGGGGGGGGACAGTTAATAATTCACCCCTCCACTTT. Encoded protein: CASSSGGGTVNNSPLHF.

The V call is TRBV7-2, the J call TRBJ1-5; D remains unclear. Germline V gene sequence: CDR1 SGHTA, CDR2 FQGNSA. The length of the CDR3 is 15 residues. V was pared by 1 base and J by 0 bases, with 7 bases between. The CDR3 nucleotides are TGTGCCAGCAGCTTAGGGGGAAATAGCAATCAGCCCCAGCATTTT. Protein product: CASSLGGNSNQPQHF.